The 2 T cell receptor beta chains below were found in one sample sequenced in a study of cytomegalovirus exposure and HLA in healthy donors. The PCR had 60 Vbeta and 13 Jbeta primers. Only in-frame clones appear in the TCRdb table, and some are missing; sequencing was by immunoSEQ multiplex PCR. The repertoire includes about 130,000 clones, about two thirds of them detected once, and approximately 3.5% sits in the top ten. The specimen sequenced was PBMCs. The origin of the receptors is a man between 25 and 39 years old in good health and CMV-seronegative.

The CDR3 loop is CATSDKRDSNYGYTF. CDR3 nucleotide sequence: TGTGCCACCAGCGATAAAAGGGACAGCAACTATGGCTACACCTTC. The V call is TRBV15, the J call TRBJ1-2, with 7 nucleotides matching TRBD1. The CDR3 has 15 residues. Germline lookup yields CDR1 LNHNV and CDR2 YYDKDF (reference sequence). V dropped 5 bases and J dropped 2; count of bases not matched to a gene: 8.

This clone was detected only once. The chain combines TRBV5-6 with TRBJ1-3; D is perhaps TRBD1 (6 bases). Germline CDR1 is SGHDT and CDR2 is YYEEEE. The CDR3 runs 14 residues. V lost 1 base and J 4 bases, leaving 9 bases between the germline ends. The chain's CDR3 is CASSLLQGGNTIYF. The DNA for the CDR3 is TGTGCCAGCAGCTTGTTACAGGGAGGAAACACCATATATTTT.